The 27 T cell receptor beta chains presented below share a single source sample, sequenced in a study of blood T cell repertoires in COVID-19. Sequenced by immunoSEQ multiplex PCR; TCRdb stores in-frame clones only, minus some. This table holds 50,000 to 75,000 clones, approximately 95% found once. The specimen sequenced was peripheral blood. These receptors came from a man between 65 and 85 years old with active COVID-19.

The rearrangement uses TRBV13 and TRBJ1-2; D perhaps matches TRBD1 (6 bases). V was cut by 5 bases and J by 7 bases, with 17 bases left in between. Germline V CDR1 and CDR2: PRHDT, FYEKMQ (reference sequence). The CDR3 sequence is 14 residues long. The CDR3 is CASSHALGGIGYTF. DNA for the CDR3: TGTGCCAGCAGCCACGCCTTAGGGGGTATTGGCTACACCTTC.

The rearrangement links TRBV19 to TRBJ2-1; 7 bases align to TRBD1. Trimming removed 10 bases from V and 0 bases from J; junction bases left unmatched: 6. This CDR3 has 14 amino acids. In germline, CDR1 is LNHDA, CDR2 SQIVND (reference sequence). This chain's CDR3 is CATRRDSSYNEQFF. The CDR3 DNA reads TGTGCCACTCGTCGGGACAGCTCCTACAATGAGCAGTTCTTC.

The chain carries TRBV9 and TRBJ2-6; 7 bases line up with TRBD1. The CDR3 runs 15 residues. V lost 4 bases to trimming and J lost 1 base; unmatched junction nucleotides: 2. Germline CDR1 is SGDLS and CDR2 is YYNGEE. CDR3 nucleotide sequence: TGTGCCAGCAGCACGACAGGGTCTGGGGCCAACGTCCTGACTTTC. Its translation: CASSTTGSGANVLTF.

The table lists this clone with a count of one. The chain employs TRBV9 and TRBJ2-3; TRBD2 agrees at 9 bases. Germline trimming cut 4 bases from V and 2 bases from J; bases unmatched to any gene: 8. The CDR3 loop spans 16 amino acids. Germline V gene lookup returns CDR1 SGDLS and CDR2 YYNGEE. CDR3 sequence reads: CASSPGLAGNTDTQYF. The CDR3 DNA is TGTGCCAGCAGCCCCGGGCTAGCGGGGAACACAGATACGCAGTATTTT.

Concerning this clone: This specimen includes other DNA sequences encoding the same CDR3. The V gene is TRBV18, the J gene TRBJ1-4; D perhaps matches TRBD1 (6 bases). Germline CDR1 reads KGHSH; CDR2 reads LQKENI. Trimming cost V 2 bases and J 8 bases, with 15 bases left between them. CDR3 length: 15 residues. The CDR3 DNA reads as TGTGCCAGCTCACCAAGGGGACAAGCCACAGAAAAACTGTTTTTT. It encodes CASSPRGQATEKLFF.

The rearrangement joins TRBV27 to TRBJ2-5; TRBD2 aligns across 8 bases. The CDR3 sequence is 16 residues long. Germline CDR1 reads MNHEY; CDR2 reads SMNVEV (reference sequence). The junction had 12 bases not matched to a gene; V was cut back by 7 bases and J by 2 bases. The CDR3 DNA reads as TGTGCCAGCACCGAATTGGGAGCGGGGGCTCAAGAGACCCAGTACTTC. It encodes CASTELGAGAQETQYF.

The chain couples TRBV19 to TRBJ1-1; 7 bases map to TRBD1. CDR1 and CDR2 (germline): LNHDA, SQIVND (reference sequence). This CDR3 has 15 amino acids. The J segment lost 6 bases and the V segment lost 3 bases, leaving 10 bases of the junction unmatched. For the CDR3, the DNA is TGTGCCAGTAGTATGCTGACAGGGCGACACGCTGAAGCTTTCTTT. This translates into CASSMLTGRHAEAFF.

This chain links TRBV5-1 with TRBJ2-4; TRBD1 might be the D (7 bases). The CDR3 has 15 amino acids. Trimming removed 5 bases at V and 5 bases at J, with 17 bases between. Germline loops: CDR1 SGHRS, CDR2 YFSETQ. Here the CDR3 DNA reads TGCGCCAGCAGACGCGGGGACAGTGGAGAAAACATTCAGTACTTC. Residues: CASRRGDSGENIQYF. The full variable domain, rest sourced from reference TRBV5-1 and TRBJ2-4, is KAGVTQTPRYLIKTRGQQVTLSCSPISGHRSVSWYQQTPGQGLQFLFEYFSETQRNKGNFPGRFSGRQFSNSRSEMNVSTLELGDSALYLCASRRGDSGENIQYFGAGTRLSVL.

The gene calls are TRBV18 and TRBJ2-3; TRBD1 matches 9 bases. After removal of 3 bases from V and 5 bases from J, the junction contained 6 bases not matched to a gene. Germline V gene lookup returns CDR1 KGHSH and CDR2 LQKENI. This CDR3 has 15 residues. The CDR3 region has the DNA TGTGCCAGCTCACCCTCACAGGGGGCTGGAGATACGCAGTATTTT. It translates to CASSPSQGAGDTQYF. The full variable domain, completed using reference TRBV18 and TRBJ2-3, is NAGVMQNPRHLVRRRGQEARLRCSPMKGHSHVYWYRQLPEEGLKFMVYLQKENIIDESGMPKERFSAEFPKEGPSILRIQQVVRGDSAAYFCASSPSQGAGDTQYFGPGTRLTVL.

The J gene is TRBJ2-3, the V gene TRBV7-6; 12 nucleotides agree with TRBD2. The CDR3 totals 17 residues. V lost 5 bases to trimming and J lost 1 base; unmatched junction nucleotides: 7. Germline V lookup: CDR1 SGHVS, CDR2 FNYEAQ. This chain's CDR3 is CASSPTRTSGGTDTQYF. The CDR3 nucleotides read TGTGCCAGCAGCCCGACCCGGACTAGCGGGGGCACAGATACGCAGTATTTT.

This rearrangement joins TRBV5-4 to TRBJ2-1, with TRBD2 matching over 8 bases. There are 15 residues in the CDR3. V was clipped by 1 base and J by 2 bases; unmatched bases: 2. From germline, CDR1 is SGHNT and CDR2 YYREEE (reference sequence). The CDR3 DNA reads as TGTGCCAGCAGCTTGACGGGGGGGACCTACAATGAGCAGTTCTTC. Amino acid sequence: CASSLTGGTYNEQFF. The variable domain in full, completed from reference TRBV5-4 and TRBJ2-1, reads ETGVTQSPTHLIKTRGQQVTLRCSSQSGHNTVSWYQQALGQGPQFIFQYYREEENGRGNFPPRFSGLQFPNYSSELNVNALELDDSALYLCASSLTGGTYNEQFFGPGTRLTVL.

The rearrangement links TRBV3-1 (or the pseudogene TRBV3-2) to TRBJ2-2; 7 bases are shared with TRBD2. V dropped 1 base and J dropped 7; count of bases not matched to a gene: 3. Looked up from germline, CDR1 is LGHDT and CDR2 is YNNKEL (reference sequence). The CDR3 has 14 amino acids. CDR3 in DNA: TGTGCCAGCAGCCAAGGGCGCGGGGGCGGGGAGCTGTTTTTT. It codes for CASSQGRGGGELFF.

V and J are TRBV6-6 and TRBJ2-5; 13 nucleotides align to TRBD2. The CDR3 consists of 18 residues. V dropped 5 bases and J dropped 5; count of bases not matched to a gene: 14. Germline V lookup: CDR1 MNHNY, CDR2 SVGAGI (reference sequence). This CDR3 is CASSRPGLAGSLGETQYF. The CDR3 coding sequence is TGTGCCAGCAGTCGACCGGGACTAGCGGGGTCCCTAGGGGAGACCCAGTACTTC.

The chain uses TRBV12-3 or TRBV12-4 and TRBJ1-2, with D maybe TRBD1 (6 bases). The CDR3 totals 13 residues. V was cut by 7 bases and J by 3 bases, with 12 bases left in between. The CDR3 here is CASKYREHYGYTF. CDR3 bases: TGTGCCAGCAAATACAGGGAACACTATGGCTACACCTTC.

The rearrangement joins TRBV5-1 to TRBJ2-3; perhaps TRBD2 as D (6 bases). Per the germline V gene, CDR1 is SGHRS and CDR2 is YFSETQ. Deletions cut 8 bases from V and 3 bases from J, with 16 bases between. The CDR3 has 14 residues. The CDR3 protein is CASRDSRGTDTQYF. In DNA form, the CDR3 reads TGCGCCAGTAGGGACTCTCGTGGGACAGATACGCAGTATTTT.

This clone was observed once. The rearrangement links TRBV6-5 to TRBJ2-7, with 11 nucleotides matching TRBD1. Looked up from germline, CDR1 is MNHEY and CDR2 is SVGAGI. J lost 6 bases, V lost 7 bases, and 5 bases had no gene match. The CDR3 extends over 13 amino acids. The CDR3 DNA reads as TGTGCCAGCACCGGACAGGGGGCAAGCGAGCAGTACTTC. Its translation is CASTGQGASEQYF.

The chain joins TRBV10-3 to TRBJ2-3; D is unclear. Germline V gene lookup returns CDR1 ENHRY and CDR2 SYGVKD. V gave up 6 bases and J gave up 5 bases, with 9 bases separating them. CDR3 size: 12 residues. CDR3 bases: TGTGCCATCAGCCCGGCTAGAGATACGCAGTATTTT. This encodes CAISPARDTQYF.

This clone was picked up a small number of times. This chain uses TRBV12-3 or TRBV12-4 with TRBJ1-1; D ambiguous. V lost 3 bases and J 4 bases, leaving 9 bases between the germline ends. The CDR3 is 13 residues long. This CDR3 is CASSFRRVTEAFF. The CDR3 bases are TGTGCCAGCAGTTTTCGGCGGGTCACTGAAGCTTTCTTT.

The chain is built from TRBV5-5 and TRBJ1-5, with a tentative D call TRBD1 (6 bases). Trimming removed 3 bases from V and 3 bases from J, with 13 bases in between. Germline loops: CDR1 SGHKS, CDR2 YYEKEE (reference sequence). CDR3 length equals 15 residues. CDR3 amino acids: CASSWGQGSNQPQHF. CDR3 nucleotides: TGTGCCAGCAGCTGGGGCCAGGGGTCCAATCAGCCCCAGCATTTT.

The chain joins TRBV18 to TRBJ1-6; a weak D match, TRBD1 (5 bases). Germline CDR1 is KGHSH and CDR2 is LQKENI. The CDR3 loop spans 17 amino acids. V dropped 2 bases and J dropped 5 bases, with 16 bases sitting between them. The DNA of the CDR3 is TGTGCCAGCTCACCATCGGGGGGTAACTTCCATAATTCACCCCTCCACTTT. Translating it yields CASSPSGGNFHNSPLHF.

The chain is built from TRBV4-1 and TRBJ2-1, with TRBD2 matching over 10 bases. V was pared by 1 base and J by 8 bases, with 5 bases of the junction left unmatched. The CDR3 runs 15 residues. Germline V gives CDR1 MGHRA, CDR2 YSYEKL. The CDR3 DNA follows: TGCGCCAGCAGCCAAGCTGGACTAGCGGCGGATGAGCAGTTCTTC. It codes for CASSQAGLAADEQFF.

The rearrangement joins TRBV5-1 to TRBJ1-2, with D possibly matching TRBD1 (5 bases). Per the germline V gene, CDR1 is SGHRS and CDR2 is YFSETQ. The CDR3 consists of 14 residues. Trimming stripped 2 bases from V and 3 bases from J, with 11 bases between. The CDR3 DNA follows: TGCGCCAGCAGCTTCGGGCAGGGCGACTATGGCTACACCTTC. Encoded protein: CASSFGQGDYGYTF. Using reference TRBV5-1 and TRBJ1-2 for the parts outside the CDR3, the full variable domain is KAGVTQTPRYLIKTRGQQVTLSCSPISGHRSVSWYQQTPGQGLQFLFEYFSETQRNKGNFPGRFSGRQFSNSRSEMNVSTLELGDSALYLCASSFGQGDYGYTFGSGTRLTVV.

The chain links TRBV7-9 to TRBJ2-3; 9 positions agree with TRBD1. Per germline, CDR1 SEHNR and CDR2 FQNEAQ (reference sequence). The CDR3 is made up of 17 amino acids. The V and J ends lost 5 bases and 2 bases, in that order; junction bases with no gene match: 11. CDR3 amino acids: CASSPYRGTGNTDTQYF. In nucleotides, the CDR3 is TGTGCCAGCAGCCCATATAGGGGGACAGGGAACACAGATACGCAGTATTTT. The full variable domain, completed using reference TRBV7-9 and TRBJ2-3, is DTGVSQNPRHKITKRGQNVTFRCDPISEHNRLYWYRQTLGQGPEFLTYFQNEAQLEKSRLLSDRFSAERPKGSFSTLEIQRTEQGDSAMYLCASSPYRGTGNTDTQYFGPGTRLTVL.

The chain joins TRBV18 to TRBJ1-5; no clear D. This CDR3 has 12 residues. With 5 bases removed from V and 1 base from J, the gap between germline ends came to 3 bases. Germline values: CDR1 KGHSH, CDR2 LQKENI. As DNA, the CDR3 is TGTGCCAGCTCAGAGAGCAATCAGCCCCAGCATTTT. Its translation: CASSESNQPQHF.

The chain is built from TRBV6-4 and TRBJ1-2; D not certain. This CDR3 has 13 residues. Germline CDR1 reads MRHNA; CDR2 reads SNTAGT. V was pared by 5 bases and J by 0 bases, with 7 bases between. CDR3 DNA: TGTGCCAGCAGTCCCGGGACTAACTATGGCTACACCTTC. It yields the protein CASSPGTNYGYTF.

This chain links TRBV5-1 with TRBJ1-1; tentatively, D is TRBD1 (5 bases). Looked up from germline, CDR1 is SGHRS and CDR2 is YFSETQ. CDR3 size: 13 residues. V lost 4 bases to trimming and J lost 1 base, with 8 bases between them. The CDR3: CASSPGSNTEAFF. The CDR3 DNA reads TGCGCCAGCAGCCCAGGGTCGAACACTGAAGCTTTCTTT.

The chain links TRBV28 to TRBJ1-2; TRBD1 matches at 8 bases. V trimming: 6 bases; J trimming: 5 bases; junction bases outside the gene matches: 8. The CDR3 consists of 14 residues. Looked up from germline, CDR1 is MDHEN and CDR2 is SYDVKM. The chain's CDR3 is CASRGSDRGYGYTF. As DNA, the CDR3 is TGTGCCAGCAGGGGGAGCGACAGGGGATATGGCTACACCTTC.